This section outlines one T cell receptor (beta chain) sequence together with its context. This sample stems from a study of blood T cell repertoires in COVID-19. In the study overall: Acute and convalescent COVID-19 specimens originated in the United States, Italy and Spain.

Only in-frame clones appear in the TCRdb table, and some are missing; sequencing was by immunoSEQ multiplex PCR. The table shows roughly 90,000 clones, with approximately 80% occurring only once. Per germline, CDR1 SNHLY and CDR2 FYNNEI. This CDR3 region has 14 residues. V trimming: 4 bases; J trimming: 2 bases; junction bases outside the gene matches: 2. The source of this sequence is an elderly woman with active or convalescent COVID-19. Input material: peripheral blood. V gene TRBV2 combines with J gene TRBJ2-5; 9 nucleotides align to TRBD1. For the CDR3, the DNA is TGTGCCAGCAGTGCCGACAGGGGGCAAGAGACCCAGTACTTC. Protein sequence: CASSADRGQETQYF.